Below are 29 T cell receptor beta chains sequenced from a single sample in a study of human T cells and chemical hapten exposure. From the RACE reads, TCRdb called clonotypes with MiXCR, one entry per CDR3 protein. The data hold tens of thousands of distinct CDR3 sequences, with 11% observed a single time. Time point noted: patch test 3, about 24 weeks after DPC sensitization. The sample's treatment: therapeutic diphenylcyclopropenone sensitization with weekly scalp DPC. The sample was whole blood, taken in connection with sensitization to the hapten diphenylcyclopropenone (DPC). These receptors were collected from a woman aged 50 to 60 with alopecia areata. Some clones in this sample may be carry-over from other donors' samples.

The chain is built from TRBV6-6 and TRBJ2-5; D could derive from TRBD1 or TRBD2 (5 bases each). With 6 bases removed from V and 2 bases from J, the gap between germline ends came to 19 bases. Germline CDR1 reads MNHNY; CDR2 reads SVGAGI (reference sequence). CDR3 length equals 16 residues. The CDR3 sequence: CASSNGRGAPQETQYF. The CDR3 DNA is TGTGCCAGCAGCAACGGTAGAGGGGCCCCACAAGAGACCCAGTACTTC.

This sequence joins TRBV19 and TRBJ2-1; 10 bases align to TRBD2. Germline lookup yields CDR1 LNHDA and CDR2 SQIVND (reference sequence). The CDR3 has 14 residues. Trimming at V came to 4 bases and at J to 9 bases, leaving 6 bases not matched to a gene. CDR3 residues: CASSTLAGVGEQFF. For the CDR3, the DNA is TGTGCCAGTAGTACCCTAGCGGGAGTTGGTGAGCAGTTCTTC.

This clonotype was observed many times. V and J are TRBV7-9 and TRBJ2-1, with 11 bases lining up with TRBD2. The V segment lost 1 base and the J segment 7 bases; nucleotides outside the gene matches: 9. Germline loops: CDR1 SEHNR, CDR2 FQNEAQ (reference sequence). The CDR3 sequence is 17 residues long. The CDR3 sequence: CASSLVVAGGPGNEQFF. As DNA, the CDR3 is TGTGCCAGCAGCTTAGTAGTAGCGGGAGGGCCCGGGAATGAGCAGTTCTTC. Drawing the rest from reference TRBV7-9 and TRBJ2-1, the complete variable domain is DTGVSQNPRHKITKRGQNVTFRCDPISEHNRLYWYRQTLGQGPEFLTYFQNEAQLEKSRLLSDRFSAERPKGSFSTLEIQRTEQGDSAMYLCASSLVVAGGPGNEQFFGPGTRLTVL.

The sample holds many counts of this clonotype. The genes are TRBV4-1 and TRBJ1-1; no clear D gene. V lost 3 bases and J 3 bases, leaving 23 bases between the germline ends. CDR1 is MGHRA, CDR2 YSYEKL, per germline. The CDR3 contains 18 residues. The CDR3 DNA reads as TGCGCCAGCAGCCACCGGGAGAGGGCGGAACGAGTGGACACTGAAGCTTTCTTT. Translated, it gives CASSHRERAERVDTEAFF.

This clonotype was seen only a few times. The genes are TRBV29-1 and TRBJ2-7; TRBD1 matches 7 bases. This CDR3 comprises 11 residues. V lost 3 bases, J lost 6 bases, and 2 bases stayed unmatched. Germline CDR1 SQVTM, CDR2 ANQGSEA. CDR3 loop: CSVDDRVEQYF. Here the CDR3 DNA reads TGCAGCGTTGATGACAGGGTCGAGCAGTACTTC.

This clonotype has just a few counts. The chain recombines TRBV6-5 with TRBJ1-6; TRBD1 agrees at 7 bases. Germline V gene lookup returns CDR1 MNHEY and CDR2 SVGAGI. Trimming removed 0 bases from V and 6 bases from J; junction bases left unmatched: 14. The CDR3 covers 19 residues. CDR3 nucleotide sequence: TGTGCCAGCAGTTACTCGGATCCAACCGGGACAGACCTTAATTCACCCCTCCACTTT. It encodes CASSYSDPTGTDLNSPLHF.

This clonotype came up many times. The rearrangement links TRBV7-8 to TRBJ1-1, with a possible D match to TRBD1 (5 bases). The germline gives CDR1 SGHVS, CDR2 FQNEAQ. The V gene lost 5 bases and the J gene lost 8 bases, with 12 bases spanning the gap. The CDR3 runs to 12 residues. The chain's CDR3 is CASSGRAQEAFF. The CDR3 nucleotides read TGTGCCAGCAGCGGCAGGGCACAGGAAGCTTTCTTT. Looking up the rest from reference TRBV7-8 and TRBJ1-1 gives the full variable domain: GAGVSQSPRYKVAKRGQDVALRCDPISGHVSLFWYQQALGQGPEFLTYFQNEAQLDKSGLPSDRFFAERPEGSVSTLKIQRTQQEDSAVYLCASSGRAQEAFFGQGTRLTVV.

This rearrangement joins TRBV19 to TRBJ2-7; D may be TRBD1 or TRBD2 (5 bases each). There are 15 residues in the CDR3. CDR1 and CDR2 (germline): LNHDA, SQIVND (reference sequence). V lost 9 bases, J lost 3 bases, and 21 bases lay in between. CDR3 sequence reads: CASSGTGSSYYEQYF. CDR3 coding DNA: TGTGCCAGCAGCGGAACAGGTTCGAGTTACTACGAGCAGTACTTC.

This clonotype has only a few counts. V is TRBV9 and J is TRBJ1-2, with D perhaps TRBD1 (6 bases). V dropped 3 bases and J dropped 2 bases, with 14 bases sitting between them. The CDR3 spans 15 residues. The germline V gene encodes CDR1 SGDLS and CDR2 YYNGEE. Here the CDR3 DNA reads TGTGCCAGCAGCGCGATGGGACATAACAACTATGGCTACACCTTC. This sequence encodes CASSAMGHNNYGYTF.

This clonotype was seen a few times. V is TRBV24-1 and J is TRBJ2-7, with D possibly matching TRBD2 (5 bases). The ends were cut back, 4 bases at V and 1 base at J, with 16 bases in the middle. The germline gives CDR1 KGHDR, CDR2 SFDVKD. There are 16 residues in the CDR3. CDR3: CATSDPGKAGSYEQYF. The CDR3 DNA reads TGTGCCACCAGTGACCCGGGGAAGGCTGGTTCCTACGAGCAGTACTTC.

Ten or more counts support this clonotype. The chain employs TRBV11-2 and TRBJ1-6, with unresolved D. V lost 5 bases and J lost 7, with 9 bases in between. CDR3 length: 13 amino acids. CDR1 is SGHAT, CDR2 FQNNGV, per germline. The CDR3 nucleotides read TGTGCCAGCAGCCGAAGGCGGAATTCACCCCTCCACTTT. Protein: CASSRRRNSPLHF.

Here the CDR3 DNA reads TGTGCCAGCAGTTTAGAGGGGGGGCGTGAGACCCAGTACTTC. Its protein product is CASSLEGGRETQYF. V is TRBV12-3 or TRBV12-4 and J is TRBJ2-5; D is possibly TRBD2 (7 bases). This CDR3 is built from 14 residues. The V end lost 1 base, the J end lost 5 bases, and 11 bases lay between the germline ends.

In DNA form, the CDR3 reads TGCGCCAGCAGCCAGGACAGGGTTTCAAACACCATATATTTT. Translated: CASSQDRVSNTIYF. The V gene is TRBV4-3, the J gene TRBJ1-3; 8 bases map to TRBD1. Unmatched junction bases numbered 4, after V lost 3 bases and J lost 6 bases. The length of the CDR3 is 14 residues. Per germline, CDR1 LGHNA and CDR2 YSLEER.

This clonotype was detected only a few times. V usage is TRBV27 and J usage is TRBJ2-7; D is possibly TRBD1 or TRBD2 (5 bases each). The V gene lost 5 bases and the J gene lost 1 base, with 12 bases spanning the gap. In germline, CDR1 is MNHEY, CDR2 SMNVEV (reference sequence). The CDR3 length is 14 residues. CDR3 loop: CASSPGTESYEQYF. CDR3 nucleotide sequence: TGTGCCAGCAGTCCTGGGACCGAATCCTACGAGCAGTACTTC.

This clonotype was counted a few times. The J gene is TRBJ2-5, the V gene TRBV7-2; no definite D call. With 5 bases removed from V and 2 bases from J, the gap between germline ends came to 9 bases. CDR1 SGHTA and CDR2 FQGNSA come from the germline V gene. This CDR3 spans 13 amino acids. CDR3 coding DNA: TGTGCCAGCAGCCCTGAATGGCAAGAGACCCAGTACTTC. It yields the protein CASSPEWQETQYF.

The chain recombines TRBV12-3 or TRBV12-4 with TRBJ1-5; 8 bases are shared with TRBD1. The CDR3 consists of 14 residues. The ends lost 7 bases at V and 2 bases at J; junction bases unmatched: 4. The CDR3 coding sequence is TGTGCCAGCACCCAGGGACAGGGCAATCAGCCCCAGCATTTT. This encodes CASTQGQGNQPQHF.

In this sample, this clonotype turned up many times. The J gene is TRBJ1-2, the V gene TRBV7-6; D perhaps matches TRBD1 (5 bases). Looked up from germline, CDR1 is SGHVS and CDR2 is FNYEAQ. The CDR3 extends over 12 amino acids. Deletions cut 5 bases from V and 5 bases from J, with 9 bases between. The chain's CDR3 is CASSAGLYGYTF. CDR3 coding DNA: TGTGCCAGCAGCGCGGGACTGTATGGCTACACCTTC. The complete variable domain, with remaining parts taken from reference TRBV7-6 and TRBJ1-2, reads GAGVSQSPRYKVTKRGQDVALRCDPISGHVSLYWYRQALGQGPEFLTYFNYEAQQDKSGLPNDRFSAERPEGSISTLTIQRTEQRDSAMYRCASSAGLYGYTFGSGTRLTVV.

This clonotype was counted many times. V usage is TRBV6-2 or TRBV6-3 and J usage is TRBJ1-1; unclear D gene. Trimming removed 6 bases at V and 6 bases at J, with 17 bases between. There are 14 residues in the CDR3. Per germline, CDR1 MNHEY and CDR2 SVGEGT. DNA of the CDR3: TGTGCCAGCAGAAAACAGAGGTTCGTTGCTGAAGCTTTCTTT. Amino acid sequence: CASRKQRFVAEAFF.

This clonotype was counted only a few times. This chain uses TRBV5-5 with TRBJ1-1; the D is unclear. The germline gives CDR1 SGHKS, CDR2 YYEKEE (reference sequence). The germline V and J ends were trimmed by 4 bases and 4 bases, with 14 bases remaining between them. The CDR3 has 14 amino acids. The CDR3 sequence is CASSEIWEITEAFF. The CDR3 bases are TGTGCCAGCAGCGAGATATGGGAGATCACTGAAGCTTTCTTT.

The chain joins TRBV21-1 to TRBJ1-1. TRBV21-1 is termed a pseudogene. The length of the CDR3 is 12 residues. The CDR3 DNA reads TGTGCCAGCAGCAAAACGCAGGATGAAGCTTTCTTT. Its translation is CASSKTQDEAFF.

This clonotype was seen a handful of times. The gene calls are TRBV5-1 and TRBJ2-1; D might be TRBD2 (5 bases). The CDR3 contains 16 residues. The V and J ends lost 1 base and 3 bases respectively, with 14 bases between them. The V gene's germline CDR1 is SGHRS and CDR2 YFSETQ. Here the CDR3 reads CASSLSIRESYNEQFF. The CDR3, as DNA: TGCGCCAGCAGCTTGAGTATCCGGGAAAGCTACAATGAGCAGTTCTTC.

This clonotype was detected only a few times. This chain connects TRBV2 to TRBJ1-5, with 8 bases fitting TRBD1. Germline assignment: CDR1 SNHLY and CDR2 FYNNEI. The V segment lost 8 bases and the J segment 0 bases; nucleotides outside the gene matches: 0. This CDR3 has 13 residues. The CDR3 protein is CASDRGSNQPQHF. For the CDR3, the DNA is TGTGCCAGCGACAGGGGTAGCAATCAGCCCCAGCATTTT.

This clonotype was counted a few times. The J gene is TRBJ2-4, the V gene TRBV19, with 8 bases identical to TRBD1. The CDR3 spans 15 residues. V trimming: 10 bases; J trimming: 0 bases; junction bases outside the gene matches: 8. Germline CDR1 is LNHDA and CDR2 is SQIVND (reference sequence). CDR3: CATSGTGAAKNIQYF. The CDR3 DNA follows: TGTGCCACCTCCGGGACAGGCGCAGCCAAAAACATTCAGTACTTC.

This clonotype was seen repeatedly, ten times or more. V is TRBV6-5 and J is TRBJ1-3; D not resolved. Germline V lookup: CDR1 MNHEY, CDR2 SVGAGI. This CDR3 is 16 amino acids long. V was pared by 3 bases and J by 0 bases, with 12 bases between. Here the CDR3 DNA reads TGTGCCAGCAGTTATCTACCAGCGAACTCTGGAAACACCATATATTTT. Its translation is CASSYLPANSGNTIYF.

This chain links TRBV1 with TRBJ1-2; TRBD1 was called by the table and not checked on the DNA. TRBV1 counts as a pseudogene. This CDR3 has 16 residues. For the CDR3, the DNA is TGCACCAGCAGCCAAGATCTTCAGGGGCGTAACTATGGCTACACCTTC. It is translated as CTSSQDLQGRNYGYTF.

The gene calls are TRBV5-1 and TRBJ2-1, with unresolved D. V lost 0 bases and J 7 bases, leaving 11 bases between the germline ends. This CDR3 is 14 amino acids long. Germline V lookup: CDR1 SGHRS, CDR2 YFSETQ. The CDR3 spells CASSLEWRTNEQFF. CDR3 sequence (DNA): TGCGCCAGCAGCTTGGAGTGGCGGACGAATGAGCAGTTCTTC.

This clonotype was observed at least ten times. The chain carries TRBV3-1 and TRBJ2-5, with a possible D match to TRBD2 (5 bases). V was trimmed by 4 bases and J by 5 bases, leaving 14 bases between them. There are 14 residues in the CDR3. The germline CDR1 and CDR2 sequences are LGHDT and YNNKEL (reference sequence). The CDR3 reads CASSLLLPGETQYF. CDR3 nucleotides: TGTGCCAGCAGCCTCCTGCTCCCGGGGGAGACCCAGTACTTC.

Many counts were recorded for this clonotype. V and J are TRBV29-1 and TRBJ2-1; weak D call: TRBD2 (6 bases). Germline values: CDR1 SQVTM, CDR2 ANQGSEA. V lost 3 bases to trimming and J lost 0 bases, with 9 bases between them. The CDR3 covers 14 residues. Here the CDR3 DNA reads TGCAGCGTTGAGCGGCGGGGCTCCTACAATGAGCAGTTCTTC. It codes for CSVERRGSYNEQFF.

The sample holds many counts of this clonotype. V gene TRBV2 combines with J gene TRBJ1-2, with D hard to call. Germline V lookup: CDR1 SNHLY, CDR2 FYNNEI. V was cut by 8 bases and J by 2 bases, with 12 bases left in between. The CDR3 loop spans 13 amino acids. CDR3 nucleotide sequence: TGTGCCAGCTCTGGAGGAGGGAACTATGGCTACACCTTC. This sequence encodes CASSGGGNYGYTF.